The 17 T cell receptor beta chains below all came from one sample that was sequenced in a study of T cells in localized non-small cell lung cancer. The protocol was immunoSEQ multiplex PCR, while the TCRdb copy is restricted to in-frame clones and leaves out a portion. Here the sample spans some 41,000 clones, around 83% being singletons. The input for sequencing was PBMCs, taken before any cancer treatment. These receptors were taken from a man between 35 and 75 years old with stage II lung adenocarcinoma.

The chain uses TRBV4-2 and TRBJ2-6; 7 bases align to TRBD1. The germline V gene encodes CDR1 LGHNA and CDR2 YNFKEQ. V gave up 4 bases and J gave up 2 bases; unmatched junction bases: 5. The CDR3 is 16 residues long. This CDR3 is CASSLRTGAGANVLTF. CDR3 coding DNA: TGTGCCAGCAGCCTTCGTACAGGGGCTGGGGCCAACGTCCTGACTTTC.

This rearrangement joins TRBV7-9 to TRBJ2-7, with 7 bases matching TRBD1. V was clipped by 5 bases and J by 3 bases; unmatched bases: 10. CDR3 size: 15 residues. Germline-derived CDR1 and CDR2 are SEHNR and FQNEAQ (reference sequence). The CDR3 sequence is CASSPMGAGGYEQYF. CDR3 coding DNA: TGTGCCAGCAGCCCTATGGGTGCAGGGGGCTACGAGCAGTACTTC.

The J gene is TRBJ2-2, the V gene TRBV28, with 7 nucleotides matching TRBD2. Germline trimming cut 4 bases from V and 1 base from J; bases unmatched to any gene: 6. The CDR3 extends over 16 amino acids. Germline CDR1 and CDR2: MDHEN and SYDVKM. Here the CDR3 DNA reads TGTGCCAGCAGTTCTCCTAGCGGTCAGAACACCGGGGAGCTGTTTTTT. The encoded protein is CASSSPSGQNTGELFF.

The chain couples TRBV7-9 to TRBJ2-3; D is possibly TRBD1 (6 bases). Trimming removed 5 bases at V and 4 bases at J, with 16 bases between. The CDR3 has 15 amino acids. Germline-derived CDR1 and CDR2 are SEHNR and FQNEAQ (reference sequence). CDR3 in DNA: TGTGCCAGCAGCACCCCACTAGAGGGGGCAGATACGCAGTATTTT. Translation gives CASSTPLEGADTQYF.

The genes are TRBV5-1 and TRBJ1-2, with TRBD1 identical over 7 bases. CDR3 length equals 15 residues. V lost 3 bases to trimming and J lost 4 bases; unmatched junction nucleotides: 9. Germline CDR1 is SGHRS and CDR2 is YFSETQ. CDR3 loop: CASSWRGPEGYGYTF. In DNA form, the CDR3 reads TGCGCCAGCAGCTGGAGGGGGCCGGAGGGCTATGGCTACACCTTC.

In this sample, this clone turned up a few times. The chain links TRBV4-3 to TRBJ2-1; D may be TRBD1 (5 bases). The CDR3 consists of 11 residues. Between the trimmed V and J ends, which lost 10 bases and 9 bases, there was a span of 13 bases. CDR1 is LGHNA and CDR2 is YSLEER in the germline V gene. The CDR3 here is CATQRRGEQFF. In nucleotides, the CDR3 is TGCGCCACCCAGCGAAGGGGTGAGCAGTTCTTC.

In its sample, this clone was seen a few times. CDR3 sequence: CASSLRGHRSGYNEQFF. The DNA for the CDR3 is TGTGCCAGCAGCCTCAGAGGCCACCGAAGCGGCTACAATGAGCAGTTCTTC. The chain is built from TRBV11-2 and TRBJ2-1; the D gene is possibly TRBD2 (5 bases). CDR3 length equals 17 residues. V gave up 5 bases and J gave up 3 bases, with 20 bases separating them. Germline assignment: CDR1 SGHAT and CDR2 FQNNGV.

This clone was seen just once. The chain carries TRBV18 and TRBJ1-2, with 8 bases fitting TRBD1. With V trimmed by 3 bases and J by 12 bases, 6 bases remained unmatched. The germline V gene encodes CDR1 KGHSH and CDR2 LQKENI. The CDR3 contains 12 residues. Here the CDR3 DNA reads TGTGCCAGCTCACCGGGACAGGAGGCGAACACCTTC. It codes for CASSPGQEANTF.

The chain recombines TRBV21-1 with TRBJ1-5; the table's D call, TRBD1, was not checked against the DNA. TRBV21-1 represents a pseudogene. This CDR3 is 17 amino acids long. In nucleotides, the CDR3 is TGTGCCAGCAGCAAAACCCGGGACATATTTAGCAATCAGCCCCAGCATTTT. Translated: CASSKTRDIFSNQPQHF.

The chain links TRBV5-4 to TRBJ1-2, with 11 bases that match TRBD1. Germline trimming cut 0 bases from V and 8 bases from J; bases unmatched to any gene: 6. The germline V gene encodes CDR1 SGHNT and CDR2 YYREEE (reference sequence). The length of the CDR3 is 15 residues. CDR3 protein: CASSLAGTGGRGYTF. The CDR3 DNA reads TGTGCCAGCAGCTTGGCCGGGACAGGGGGACGCGGCTACACCTTC.

V gene TRBV2 combines with J gene TRBJ1-1; D perhaps matches TRBD1 (5 bases). The length of the CDR3 is 14 residues. V lost 5 bases, J lost 0 bases, and 10 bases lay in between. Germline loops: CDR1 SNHLY, CDR2 FYNNEI. The DNA of the CDR3 is TGTGCCAGCAGTTGGCAGGGCCTGAACACTGAAGCTTTCTTT. It encodes CASSWQGLNTEAFF.

The gene calls are TRBV9 and TRBJ2-3; D might be TRBD1 (6 bases). The ends were cut back, 4 bases at V and 0 bases at J, with 12 bases in the middle. The germline CDR1 and CDR2 sequences are SGDLS and YYNGEE. The CDR3 length is 15 residues. Here the CDR3 DNA reads TGTGCCAGCAGCCAACAGGGTTTTAGCACAGATACGCAGTATTTT. This codes for CASSQQGFSTDTQYF.

V is TRBV19 and J is TRBJ2-2, with D unresolved. The CDR3 has 15 amino acids. V lost 4 bases to trimming and J lost 3 bases, with 12 bases between them. CDR1 and CDR2 from the germline V gene are LNHDA and SQIVND (reference sequence). CDR3 coding DNA: TGTGCCAGTAGTAACCGGGTTTGGGACACCGGGGAGCTGTTTTTT. Its translation: CASSNRVWDTGELFF.

This sequence joins TRBV5-1 and TRBJ1-5; tentatively, D is TRBD1 (6 bases). Germline V lookup: CDR1 SGHRS, CDR2 YFSETQ. The V and J ends lost 4 bases and 0 bases respectively, with 14 bases between them. The CDR3 consists of 16 residues. CDR3 bases: TGCGCCAGCAGCCCGGACGGACAGATTAGCAATCAGCCCCAGCATTTT. Residues: CASSPDGQISNQPQHF.

This clone is a singleton in its sample. The rearrangement joins TRBV28 to TRBJ1-2, with 7 positions matching TRBD1. This CDR3 is built from 15 residues. Germline loops: CDR1 MDHEN, CDR2 SYDVKM. V shed 6 bases and J 2 bases; nucleotides not matched to a gene: 9. In DNA, the CDR3 is TGTGCCAGCAGCTCGGCCACCAGGGGGAACTATGGCTACACCTTC. It yields the protein CASSSATRGNYGYTF.

This chain joins TRBV6-5 and TRBJ2-7, with D uncertain. V was cut by 6 bases and J by 3 bases, with 3 bases left in between. This CDR3 comprises 10 residues. Germline loops: CDR1 MNHEY, CDR2 SVGAGI. This CDR3 is CASSDYEQYF. The CDR3 bases are TGTGCCAGCAGCGACTACGAGCAGTACTTC.

This clone was observed a few times. The CDR3 is CASSERTSGLNEQFF. The CDR3 nucleotides are TGTGCCAGCAGTGAAAGAACTAGCGGGTTGAATGAGCAGTTCTTC. The chain links TRBV6-1 to TRBJ2-1; 9 nucleotides align to TRBD2. Germline lookup yields CDR1 MNHNS and CDR2 SASEGT. The ends lost 2 bases at V and 7 bases at J; junction bases unmatched: 6. CDR3 length: 15 amino acids.